The 32 T cell receptor beta chains below were found in one sample sequenced in a study of control samples from healthy donors and cancer patients. This table comes from immunoSEQ multiplex PCR, and its TCRdb copy is limited to in-frame clones, with some not included. In the table there are approximately 130,000 clones, 87% of which are singletons. Source material: blood. These receptors all stem from a man in his sixties in good health.

The chain joins TRBV20-1 to TRBJ1-1, with D hard to call. Deletions cut 3 bases from V and 4 bases from J, with 6 bases between. The CDR3 runs to 11 residues. Looked up from germline, CDR1 is DFQATT and CDR2 is SNEGSKA (reference sequence). CDR3 loop: CSASWGTEAFF. The CDR3 nucleotides are TGCAGTGCTAGCTGGGGCACTGAAGCTTTCTTT.

The chain recombines TRBV4-1 with TRBJ1-1, with TRBD1 as a possible D gene (5 bases). Germline V gives CDR1 MGHRA, CDR2 YSYEKL. Trimming removed 0 bases from V and 2 bases from J, with 10 bases in between. The CDR3 runs 15 residues. The CDR3 region has the DNA TGCGCCAGCAGCCAAGAAGGGGTTGGAAACACTGAAGCTTTCTTT. Its protein is CASSQEGVGNTEAFF.

This rearrangement joins TRBV4-3 to TRBJ2-3, with D tentatively TRBD2 (5 bases). The CDR3 length is 13 residues. Trimming took off 0 bases at V and 8 bases at J, with 9 bases between the two ends. In germline, CDR1 is LGHNA, CDR2 YSLEER. Here the CDR3 DNA reads TGCGCCAGCAGCCAAGATGGACTGGGTACGCAGTATTTT. Translation gives CASSQDGLGTQYF.

J is TRBJ1-4 and V is TRBV7-2, with D maybe TRBD1 (5 bases). The germline CDR1 and CDR2 sequences are SGHTA and FQGNSA. V was pared by 1 base and J by 2 bases, with 14 bases between. The CDR3 is 17 residues long. The CDR3 DNA reads as TGTGCCAGCAGCTTAGGATGGACCCGGGGCACTAATGAAAAACTGTTTTTT. It encodes CASSLGWTRGTNEKLFF.

The rearrangement uses TRBV12-3 or TRBV12-4 and TRBJ1-6, with D unresolved. The CDR3 runs 12 residues. V gave up 4 bases and J gave up 7 bases, with 5 bases separating them. CDR3 bases: TGTGCCAGCAGTTCATTCAATTCACCCCTCCACTTT. Its translation: CASSSFNSPLHF.

This chain links TRBV30 with TRBJ1-6; TRBD1 matches 8 bases. The CDR3 covers 14 residues. The germline gives CDR1 GTSNPN, CDR2 SVGIG (reference sequence). Losses at the gene ends were 4 bases for V and 8 bases for J; bases not matched to a gene: 7. DNA for the CDR3: TGTGCCTGGACCCGGGACAGGCAATATTCACCCCTCCACTTT. Its protein is CAWTRDRQYSPLHF.

The genes are TRBV5-1 and TRBJ1-2, with D tentatively TRBD1 (6 bases). The germline CDR1 and CDR2 sequences are SGHRS and YFSETQ. The CDR3 spans 15 residues. V was trimmed by 0 bases and J by 7 bases, leaving 16 bases between them. The CDR3 DNA is TGCGCCAGCAGCTTGGCGACAGGAGTTGTTAGTGGCTACACCTTC. Protein product: CASSLATGVVSGYTF.

The gene calls are TRBV5-1 and TRBJ1-1; D remains unclear. V gave up 0 bases and J gave up 4 bases, with 10 bases separating them. Germline V gene sequence: CDR1 SGHRS, CDR2 YFSETQ. The CDR3 has 14 amino acids. CDR3 loop: CASSLVAGITEAFF. The CDR3 DNA sequence: TGCGCCAGCAGCTTGGTGGCGGGCATCACTGAAGCTTTCTTT.

V usage is TRBV28 and J usage is TRBJ1-4; D not certain. The CDR3 has 14 residues. Trimming shortened V by 6 bases and J by 7 bases, and 15 bases separated the two germline ends. Germline V gene lookup returns CDR1 MDHEN and CDR2 SYDVKM. The CDR3 bases are TGTGCCAGCAGGCCGCGAAGCCGGATTGAAAAACTGTTTTTT. Amino acid sequence: CASRPRSRIEKLFF.

V usage is TRBV10-3 and J usage is TRBJ1-1; D perhaps matches TRBD1 (6 bases). CDR1 is ENHRY and CDR2 is SYGVKD in the germline V gene. Trimming shortened V by 3 bases and J by 4 bases, and 12 bases separated the two germline ends. The CDR3 totals 14 residues. Written as DNA, the CDR3 is TGTGCCATCAGTGATAGGGGGGAGGCCACTGAAGCTTTCTTT. Translated, it gives CAISDRGEATEAFF.

The chain links TRBV19 to TRBJ1-5; TRBD1 matches at 7 bases. Germline trimming cut 8 bases from V and 6 bases from J; bases unmatched to any gene: 22. This CDR3 contains 18 residues. Looked up from germline, CDR1 is LNHDA and CDR2 is SQIVND (reference sequence). CDR3 sequence reads: CASGPRWVGGALGQPQHF. In DNA form, the CDR3 reads TGTGCCAGTGGCCCCCGGTGGGTAGGGGGCGCATTGGGTCAGCCCCAGCATTTT.

The chain is built from TRBV6-4 and TRBJ1-4; TRBD1 agrees at 7 bases. The CDR3 is 14 residues long. Germline V gives CDR1 MRHNA, CDR2 SNTAGT. Trimming removed 3 bases from V and 8 bases from J; junction bases left unmatched: 6. CDR3 in amino acids: CASSESTGIEKLFF. Here the CDR3 DNA reads TGTGCCAGCAGTGAATCGACAGGGATAGAAAAACTGTTTTTT.

This clone was picked up a small number of times. The V gene is TRBV6-5, the J gene TRBJ1-2; tentatively, D is TRBD1 (6 bases). The CDR3 length is 13 residues. Per the germline V gene, CDR1 is MNHEY and CDR2 is SVGAGI. V was clipped by 7 bases and J by 5 bases, with 14 bases between them. DNA of the CDR3: TGTGCCAGCAAGCGGGGGGCGATTTATGGCTACACCTTC. Translation: CASKRGAIYGYTF.

This chain connects TRBV24-1 to TRBJ1-4; tentatively, D is TRBD1 (5 bases). The CDR3 length is 14 residues. Trimming shortened V by 3 bases and J by 11 bases, and 15 bases separated the two germline ends. In germline, CDR1 is KGHDR, CDR2 SFDVKD. The CDR3 region has the DNA TGTGCCACCAGTGATCTTCGGCAGGGCGAGAAACTGTTTTTT. It encodes CATSDLRQGEKLFF.

V gene TRBV7-8 combines with J gene TRBJ2-3; possible D gene TRBD2, 7 bases. Germline values: CDR1 SGHVS, CDR2 FQNEAQ. CDR3 size: 16 residues. V was shortened by 5 bases and J by 5 bases, with 20 bases between the two germline ends. Written as DNA, the CDR3 is TGTGCCAGCAGCCCCCAACAGGGTGGCGGGGGAGATACGCAGTATTTT. Translation gives CASSPQQGGGGDTQYF.

The chain joins TRBV4-3 to TRBJ1-6, with D unresolved. V shed 0 bases and J shed 9 bases, with 15 bases lying between them. Germline V gives CDR1 LGHNA, CDR2 YSLEER. This CDR3 contains 16 residues. In DNA, the CDR3 is TGCGCCAGCAGCCAAGATGCGCAGTTTTCCGGTTCACCCCTCCACTTT. Translated, it gives CASSQDAQFSGSPLHF.

The chain uses TRBV15 and TRBJ2-3, with D hard to call. V was clipped by 0 bases and J by 3 bases, with 16 bases between them. This CDR3 has 17 residues. Germline V CDR1 and CDR2: LNHNV, YYDKDF (reference sequence). CDR3 sequence: CATSRDVVALGTDTQYF. The DNA of the CDR3 is TGTGCCACCAGCAGAGATGTCGTGGCCTTGGGAACAGATACGCAGTATTTT.

The chain has TRBV29-1 and TRBJ1-4; TRBD1 is a possible D gene (6 bases). Trimming left V 6 bases short and J 4 bases short, with 15 bases between. The length of the CDR3 is 14 residues. CDR1 and CDR2 (germline): SQVTM, ANQGSEA. CDR3 nucleotide sequence: TGCAGCGTGGCACCCACAGGGCTTAATGAAAAACTGTTTTTT. This gives the protein CSVAPTGLNEKLFF.

This chain joins TRBV19 and TRBJ1-1; a possible D gene is TRBD1 (6 bases). V lost 5 bases and J 3 bases, leaving 13 bases between the germline ends. CDR3 size: 14 residues. Germline CDR1 reads LNHDA; CDR2 reads SQIVND (reference sequence). CDR3 amino acids: CASSHRVGDTEAFF. CDR3 DNA sequence: TGTGCCAGTAGTCACAGGGTTGGAGACACTGAAGCTTTCTTT.

The rearrangement uses TRBV6-2 or TRBV6-3 and TRBJ1-5, with D perhaps TRBD1 (6 bases). This CDR3 region has 18 residues. Trimming took 4 bases from V and 2 from J, leaving 21 bases between them. Germline V lookup: CDR1 MNHEY, CDR2 SVGEGT. The CDR3 loop is CASSFAPGRGAGNQPQHF. CDR3 bases: TGTGCCAGCAGTTTCGCCCCCGGGCGGGGGGCCGGCAATCAGCCCCAGCATTTT.

The chain uses TRBV6-6 and TRBJ1-4, with a possible D match to TRBD1 (6 bases). This CDR3 has 14 amino acids. The V gene's germline CDR1 is MNHNY and CDR2 SVGAGI (reference sequence). With 5 bases removed from V and 10 bases from J, the gap between germline ends came to 17 bases. CDR3 residues: CASSEGHPLLKLFF. The CDR3 DNA is TGTGCCAGCAGTGAGGGACATCCCCTACTAAAACTGTTTTTT.

The rearrangement joins TRBV19 to TRBJ1-5; 9 positions match TRBD1. Unmatched junction bases numbered 6, after V lost 6 bases and J lost 0 bases. Per germline, CDR1 LNHDA and CDR2 SQIVND (reference sequence). CDR3 length: 16 residues. CDR3 in amino acids: CASRTGGGYSNQPQHF. The CDR3 DNA follows: TGTGCCAGTAGAACAGGGGGCGGCTATAGCAATCAGCCCCAGCATTTT.

The V call is TRBV6-1, the J call TRBJ2-6; D gene ambiguous. The CDR3 length is 17 residues. Between the trimmed V and J ends, which lost 4 bases and 4 bases, there was a span of 17 bases. Per the germline V gene, CDR1 is MNHNS and CDR2 is SASEGT. The CDR3 loop is CASSVSHKILGANVLTF. The CDR3 DNA follows: TGTGCCAGCAGTGTATCTCATAAAATCCTCGGGGCCAACGTCCTGACTTTC.

This chain joins TRBV7-8 and TRBJ1-6; D gene uncertain. Trimming took off 8 bases at V and 5 bases at J, with 10 bases between the two ends. CDR3 length: 13 residues. From germline, CDR1 is SGHVS and CDR2 FQNEAQ. This CDR3 is CASEPDDNSPLHF. The DNA of the CDR3 is TGTGCCAGCGAGCCAGATGATAATTCACCCCTCCACTTT.

The chain is built from TRBV19 and TRBJ1-1; 11 nucleotides match TRBD1. Looked up from germline, CDR1 is LNHDA and CDR2 is SQIVND (reference sequence). Trimming removed 7 bases from V and 4 bases from J; junction bases left unmatched: 11. The CDR3 sequence is 16 residues long. The CDR3: CASKRGTGGLGTEAFF. CDR3 in DNA: TGTGCCAGTAAAAGGGGGACAGGGGGACTGGGCACTGAAGCTTTCTTT.

The chain couples TRBV12-3 or TRBV12-4 to TRBJ2-2; the D is unclear. The CDR3 totals 12 residues. Trimming stripped 3 bases from V and 4 bases from J, with 3 bases between. The CDR3 reads CASSFPTGELFF. CDR3 bases: TGTGCCAGCAGTTTTCCCACCGGGGAGCTGTTTTTT.

Remarks on this clone: The junction shows a germline mismatch at one end, possibly a read error. This chain uses TRBV19 with TRBJ1-5, with a possible D match to TRBD1 (6 bases). This CDR3 spans 14 amino acids. Germline V gene sequence: CDR1 LNHDA, CDR2 SQIVND (reference sequence). The CDR3 DNA is TGTGCCAGTAGTAACAGGGTTAGCGATCAGCCCCAGCATTTT. It yields the protein CASSNRVSDQPQHF.

The chain joins TRBV6-1 to TRBJ2-1; D is tentatively TRBD1 or TRBD2 (5 bases each). Germline V gives CDR1 MNHNS, CDR2 SASEGT. This CDR3 spans 15 amino acids. With 3 bases removed from V and 9 bases from J, the gap between germline ends came to 18 bases. The CDR3 loop is CASSDTGTRAGEQFF. CDR3 coding DNA: TGTGCCAGCAGTGACACCGGGACCAGGGCGGGTGAGCAGTTCTTC.

This clone has just a few counts. The CDR3, as DNA: TGTGCCAGCAGCTCCGCCCTAGGTCTACAGAACACTTATGGCTACACCTTC. Its translation: CASSSALGLQNTYGYTF. The chain joins TRBV5-4 to TRBJ1-2, with D hard to call. Looked up from germline, CDR1 is SGHNT and CDR2 is YYREEE (reference sequence). Deletions cut 3 bases from V and 5 bases from J, with 23 bases between. There are 17 residues in the CDR3. Full variable domain (missing parts from reference TRBV5-4 and TRBJ1-2): ETGVTQSPTHLIKTRGQQVTLRCSSQSGHNTVSWYQQALGQGPQFIFQYYREEENGRGNFPPRFSGLQFPNYSSELNVNALELDDSALYLCASSSALGLQNTYGYTFGSGTRLTVV.

This clone was observed a handful of times. The chain uses TRBV27 and TRBJ2-7, with D perhaps TRBD1 (6 bases). Germline V CDR1 and CDR2: MNHEY, SMNVEV (reference sequence). This CDR3 has 14 amino acids. The V and J ends lost 1 base and 5 bases respectively, with 12 bases between them. As DNA, the CDR3 is TGTGCCAGCAGTTTATTGGGGGACACCCACGAGCAGTACTTC. It yields the protein CASSLLGDTHEQYF.

The chain carries TRBV30 and TRBJ1-6; 12 bases agree with TRBD1. Germline-derived CDR1 and CDR2 are GTSNPN and SVGIG (reference sequence). This CDR3 has 13 residues. V dropped 7 bases and J dropped 6; count of bases not matched to a gene: 1. The CDR3 is CASGQGANSPLHF. CDR3 DNA: TGTGCCTCGGGACAGGGGGCTAATTCACCCCTCCACTTT.

V and J are TRBV7-9 and TRBJ1-5; a weak D match, TRBD1 (5 bases). CDR3 length: 15 residues. V lost 5 bases and J 0 bases, leaving 11 bases between the germline ends. Germline loops: CDR1 SEHNR, CDR2 FQNEAQ (reference sequence). The CDR3 sequence: CASSPGITSNQPQHF. CDR3 nucleotides: TGTGCCAGCAGCCCAGGGATAACTAGCAATCAGCCCCAGCATTTT. The variable domain in full, with the rest retrieved from reference TRBV7-9 and TRBJ1-5, is DTGVSQNPRHKITKRGQNVTFRCDPISEHNRLYWYRQTLGQGPEFLTYFQNEAQLEKSRLLSDRFSAERPKGSFSTLEIQRTEQGDSAMYLCASSPGITSNQPQHFGDGTRLSIL.